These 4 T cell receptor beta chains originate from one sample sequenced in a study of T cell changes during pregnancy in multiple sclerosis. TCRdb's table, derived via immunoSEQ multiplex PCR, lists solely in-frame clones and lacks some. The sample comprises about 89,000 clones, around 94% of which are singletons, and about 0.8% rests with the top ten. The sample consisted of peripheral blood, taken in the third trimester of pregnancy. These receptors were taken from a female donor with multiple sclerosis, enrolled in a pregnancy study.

CDR3 region: CAWRAGYDYGYTF. CDR3 in DNA: TGTGCCTGGAGGGCAGGGTATGACTATGGCTACACCTTC. The chain links TRBV30 to TRBJ1-2; maybe TRBD1 (5 bases). Germline assignment: CDR1 GTSNPN and CDR2 SVGIG (reference sequence). The CDR3 has 13 amino acids. The V end lost 3 bases, the J end lost 3 bases, and 11 bases lay between the germline ends.

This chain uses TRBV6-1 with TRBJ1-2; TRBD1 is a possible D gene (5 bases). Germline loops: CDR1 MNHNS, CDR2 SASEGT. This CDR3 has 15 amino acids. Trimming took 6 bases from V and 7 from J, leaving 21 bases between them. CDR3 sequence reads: CASRPSRGGGVGYTF. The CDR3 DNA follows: TGTGCCAGCAGGCCCTCCAGAGGCGGAGGGGTTGGCTACACCTTC.

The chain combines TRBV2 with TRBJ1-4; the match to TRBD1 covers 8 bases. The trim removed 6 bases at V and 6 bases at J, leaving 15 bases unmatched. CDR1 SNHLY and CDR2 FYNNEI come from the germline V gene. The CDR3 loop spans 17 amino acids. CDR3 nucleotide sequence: TGTGCCAGCAGACCAGGGGGCGGTCGGGTAATGGATGAAAAACTGTTTTTT. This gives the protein CASRPGGGRVMDEKLFF.

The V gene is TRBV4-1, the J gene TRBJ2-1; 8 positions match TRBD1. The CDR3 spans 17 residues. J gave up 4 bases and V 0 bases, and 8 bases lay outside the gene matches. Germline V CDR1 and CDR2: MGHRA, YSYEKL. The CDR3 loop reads CASSQDRAGGGYNEQFF. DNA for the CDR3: TGCGCCAGCAGCCAAGATAGGGCAGGGGGCGGTTACAATGAGCAGTTCTTC.